The next 14 T cell receptor beta chains were all read from a single sample in a study of blood T cell repertoires in COVID-19. TCRdb's copy holds only in-frame clones and misses some; the assay was immunoSEQ multiplex PCR. The repertoire includes some 40,000 clones, approximately 90% of them detected once, and approximately 0.37% sits in the top ten. The sequencing sample was made of peripheral blood. Source of these receptors: a man aged 50 or older with COVID-19, enrolled during active disease.

The chain uses TRBV6-2 or TRBV6-3 and TRBJ1-2; the D gene is possibly TRBD1 (5 bases). CDR1 and CDR2 from the germline V gene are MNHEY and SVGEGT. V lost 0 bases and J 2 bases, leaving 10 bases between the germline ends. The CDR3 totals 15 residues. Here the CDR3 reads CASSYSFRTNYGYTF. As DNA, the CDR3 is TGTGCCAGCAGTTACTCGTTTAGGACAAACTATGGCTACACCTTC.

The chain couples TRBV19 to TRBJ1-2; 8 positions match TRBD1. Germline V gene lookup returns CDR1 LNHDA and CDR2 SQIVND (reference sequence). V was pared by 2 bases and J by 4 bases, with 6 bases of the junction left unmatched. This CDR3 contains 15 residues. The CDR3 sequence: CASSIFGQGGYGYTF. DNA for the CDR3: TGTGCCAGTAGTATATTTGGACAGGGAGGCTATGGCTACACCTTC.

The chain is built from TRBV5-5 and TRBJ2-3, with D hard to call. V lost 2 bases and J lost 2, with 9 bases in between. The germline gives CDR1 SGHKS, CDR2 YYEKEE (reference sequence). The CDR3 totals 14 residues. CDR3 bases: TGTGCCAGCAGCTTTAGTACAGTCACAGATACGCAGTATTTT. Translation: CASSFSTVTDTQYF.

The V gene is TRBV24-1, the J gene TRBJ1-1; no firm D call. Trimming removed 10 bases at V and 5 bases at J, with 13 bases between. Germline lookup yields CDR1 KGHDR and CDR2 SFDVKD. The CDR3 is made up of 12 amino acids. The CDR3 here is CATRPGRTEAFF. CDR3 DNA: TGTGCCACACGGCCGGGGAGGACTGAAGCTTTCTTT.

The J gene is TRBJ2-3, the V gene TRBV6-6; 10 nucleotides line up with TRBD2. This CDR3 comprises 17 residues. After removal of 5 bases from V and 5 bases from J, the junction contained 13 bases not matched to a gene. CDR1 and CDR2 (germline): MNHNY, SVGAGI (reference sequence). CDR3 nucleotide sequence: TGTGCCAGCAGTCGAACTAGCGGGAAAACGGGCAGAGATACGCAGTATTTT. Residues: CASSRTSGKTGRDTQYF.

The chain has TRBV10-3 and TRBJ1-5, with D possibly being TRBD1 (6 bases). This CDR3 contains 14 residues. Per the germline V gene, CDR1 is ENHRY and CDR2 is SYGVKD. Trimming removed 11 bases from V and 3 bases from J, with 17 bases in between. The CDR3 spells CASGADSSNQPQHF. CDR3 nucleotide sequence: TGTGCCTCAGGGGCGGACAGCTCCAATCAGCCCCAGCATTTT.

This chain links TRBV6-1 with TRBJ2-1; TRBD2 matches at 7 bases. V lost 1 base and J lost 8; bases outside the gene matches: 11. This CDR3 has 16 residues. CDR1 MNHNS and CDR2 SASEGT come from the germline V gene. This CDR3 reads CASSEGAGRALYEQFF. The CDR3 bases are TGTGCCAGCAGTGAAGGTGCGGGGAGGGCCTTGTATGAGCAGTTCTTC.

The V gene is TRBV7-7, the J gene TRBJ2-5; TRBD1 matches at 10 bases. The CDR3 loop spans 16 amino acids. The V and J ends lost 0 bases and 4 bases, in that order; junction bases with no gene match: 5. CDR1 is SSHAT and CDR2 is FNYEAQ in the germline V gene (reference sequence). This chain's CDR3 is CASSLATGGAGETQYF. As DNA, the CDR3 is TGTGCCAGCAGCTTAGCGACAGGGGGCGCGGGAGAGACCCAGTACTTC.

The rearrangement links TRBV10-3 to TRBJ1-2; D might be TRBD1 (5 bases). CDR3 length: 15 amino acids. Germline V gives CDR1 ENHRY, CDR2 SYGVKD. V was pared by 3 bases and J by 0 bases, with 11 bases between. In nucleotides, the CDR3 is TGTGCCATCAGTGATAACAGACAGACTAACTATGGCTACACCTTC. Amino acids: CAISDNRQTNYGYTF.

The chain joins TRBV5-4 to TRBJ2-3; TRBD2 agrees at 12 bases. The V gene's germline CDR1 is SGHNT and CDR2 YYREEE (reference sequence). V shed 0 bases and J 4 bases; nucleotides not matched to a gene: 9. CDR3 size: 18 residues. The CDR3 nucleotides read TGTGCCAGCAGCTTGGCCGTGACTAGCGGGAGTTGGGCAGATACGCAGTATTTT. Encoded protein: CASSLAVTSGSWADTQYF.

This rearrangement joins TRBV10-3 to TRBJ1-2, with TRBD1 matching over 7 bases. The ends lost 11 bases at V and 0 bases at J; junction bases unmatched: 6. This CDR3 is 13 amino acids long. Germline-derived CDR1 and CDR2 are ENHRY and SYGVKD. CDR3 in amino acids: CAVGTAPNYGYTF. CDR3 DNA: TGTGCCGTCGGGACAGCTCCTAACTATGGCTACACCTTC.

J is TRBJ1-2 and V is TRBV6-6; no reliable D call. Germline V CDR1 and CDR2: MNHNY, SVGAGI (reference sequence). Trimming shortened V by 2 bases and J by 6 bases, and 13 bases separated the two germline ends. CDR3 length: 14 residues. DNA for the CDR3: TGTGCCAGCAGTTACCGCGGGTGGCAGGATGGCTACACCTTC. Translated: CASSYRGWQDGYTF.

The rearrangement joins TRBV4-1 to TRBJ2-2, with D perhaps TRBD2 (5 bases). The germline V and J ends were trimmed by 0 bases and 7 bases, with 12 bases remaining between them. The CDR3 is made up of 15 amino acids. In germline, CDR1 is MGHRA, CDR2 YSYEKL. Here the CDR3 reads CASSQDLGVFGELFF. The DNA for the CDR3 is TGCGCCAGCAGCCAAGACCTCGGGGTTTTCGGGGAGCTGTTTTTT.

V and J are TRBV11-1 and TRBJ2-1; possible D gene TRBD1, 5 bases. With 6 bases removed from V and 0 bases from J, the gap between germline ends came to 12 bases. The length of the CDR3 is 15 residues. Germline CDR1 reads SGHAT; CDR2 reads FQDESV (reference sequence). The CDR3 sequence is CASSLQGYSYNEQFF. The DNA of the CDR3 is TGTGCCAGCAGTCTGCAGGGCTACTCCTACAATGAGCAGTTCTTC.